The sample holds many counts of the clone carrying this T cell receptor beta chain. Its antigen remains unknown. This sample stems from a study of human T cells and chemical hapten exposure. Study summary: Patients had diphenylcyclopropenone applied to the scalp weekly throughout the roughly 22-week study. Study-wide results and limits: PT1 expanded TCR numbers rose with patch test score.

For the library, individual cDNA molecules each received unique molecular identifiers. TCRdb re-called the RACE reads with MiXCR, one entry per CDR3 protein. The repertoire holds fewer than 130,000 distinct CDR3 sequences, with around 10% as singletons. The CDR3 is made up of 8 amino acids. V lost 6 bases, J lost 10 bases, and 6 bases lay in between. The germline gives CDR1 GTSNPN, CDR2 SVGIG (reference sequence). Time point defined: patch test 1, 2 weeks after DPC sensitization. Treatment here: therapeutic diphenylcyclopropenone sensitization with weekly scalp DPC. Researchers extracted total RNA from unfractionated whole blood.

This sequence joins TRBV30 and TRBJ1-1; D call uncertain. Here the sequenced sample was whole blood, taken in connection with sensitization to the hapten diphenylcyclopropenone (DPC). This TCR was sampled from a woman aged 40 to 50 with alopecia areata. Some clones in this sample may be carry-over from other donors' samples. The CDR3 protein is CACPPAFF. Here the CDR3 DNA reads TGTGCCTGCCCCCCAGCTTTCTTT. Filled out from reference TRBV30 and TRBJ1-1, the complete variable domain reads SQTIHQWPATLVQPVGSPLSLECTVEGTSNPNLYWYRQAAGRGLQLLFYSVGIGQISSEVPQNLSASRPQDRQFILSSKKLLLSDSGFYLCACPPAFFGQGTRLTVV.